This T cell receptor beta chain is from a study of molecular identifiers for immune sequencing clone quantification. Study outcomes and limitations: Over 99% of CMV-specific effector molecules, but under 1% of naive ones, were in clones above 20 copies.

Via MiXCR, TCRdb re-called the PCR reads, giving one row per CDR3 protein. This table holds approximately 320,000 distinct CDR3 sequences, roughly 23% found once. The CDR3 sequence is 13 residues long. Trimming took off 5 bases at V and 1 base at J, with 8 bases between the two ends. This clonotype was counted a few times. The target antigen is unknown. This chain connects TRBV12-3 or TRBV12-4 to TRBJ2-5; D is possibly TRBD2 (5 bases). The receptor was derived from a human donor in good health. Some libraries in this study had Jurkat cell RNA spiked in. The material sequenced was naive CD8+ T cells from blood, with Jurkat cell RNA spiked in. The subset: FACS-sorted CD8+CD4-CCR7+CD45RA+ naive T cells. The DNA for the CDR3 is TGTGCCAGCAGTCCTAGCCGCCAAGAGACCCAGTACTTC. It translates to CASSPSRQETQYF.